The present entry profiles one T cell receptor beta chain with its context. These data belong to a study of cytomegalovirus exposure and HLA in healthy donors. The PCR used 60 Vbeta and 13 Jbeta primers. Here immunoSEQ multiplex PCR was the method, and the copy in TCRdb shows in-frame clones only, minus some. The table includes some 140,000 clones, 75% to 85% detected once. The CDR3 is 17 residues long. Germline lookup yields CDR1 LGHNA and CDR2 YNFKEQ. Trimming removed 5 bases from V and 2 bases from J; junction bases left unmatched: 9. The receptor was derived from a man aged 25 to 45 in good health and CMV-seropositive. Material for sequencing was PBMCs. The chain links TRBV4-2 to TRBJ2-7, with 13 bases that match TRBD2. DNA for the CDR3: TGTGCCAGCAGCTCCGGACTAGCGGGAGTTGTTGCCTACGAGCAGTACTTC. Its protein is CASSSGLAGVVAYEQYF.